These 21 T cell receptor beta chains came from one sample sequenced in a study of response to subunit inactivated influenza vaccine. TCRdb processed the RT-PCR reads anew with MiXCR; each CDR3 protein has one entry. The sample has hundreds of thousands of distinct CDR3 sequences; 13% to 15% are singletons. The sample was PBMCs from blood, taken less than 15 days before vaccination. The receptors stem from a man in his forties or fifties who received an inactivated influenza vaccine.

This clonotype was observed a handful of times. CDR3 protein: CASALLAGGYEQYF. The CDR3 bases are TGCGCCAGCGCCCTTCTGGCGGGGGGGTACGAGCAGTACTTC. The chain links TRBV5-1 to TRBJ2-7; 9 nucleotides match TRBD2. V dropped 7 bases and J dropped 4; count of bases not matched to a gene: 9. The CDR3 spans 14 residues. Germline lookup yields CDR1 SGHRS and CDR2 YFSETQ.

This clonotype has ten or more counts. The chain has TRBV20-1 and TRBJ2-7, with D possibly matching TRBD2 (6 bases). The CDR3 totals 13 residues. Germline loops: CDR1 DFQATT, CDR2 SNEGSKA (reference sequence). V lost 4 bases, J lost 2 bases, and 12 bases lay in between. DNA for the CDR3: TGCAGTGCTAACGGACTATCCACCTACGAGCAGTACTTC. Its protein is CSANGLSTYEQYF.

CDR3: CASSIQGEGGYTF. In nucleotides, the CDR3 is TGTGCCAGCAGTATACAGGGTGAGGGTGGCTACACCTTC. The chain combines TRBV12-3 or TRBV12-4 with TRBJ1-2, with D possibly being TRBD1 (6 bases). The CDR3 contains 13 residues. The V end was cut by 5 bases, the J end by 7 bases, with 14 bases between.

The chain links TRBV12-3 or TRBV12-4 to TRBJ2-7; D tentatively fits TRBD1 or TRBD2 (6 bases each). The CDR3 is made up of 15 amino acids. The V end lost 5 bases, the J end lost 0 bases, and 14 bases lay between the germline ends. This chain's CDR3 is CASSQGGLSSYEQYF. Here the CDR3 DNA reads TGTGCCAGCAGTCAAGGGGGGCTCAGCTCCTACGAGCAGTACTTC.

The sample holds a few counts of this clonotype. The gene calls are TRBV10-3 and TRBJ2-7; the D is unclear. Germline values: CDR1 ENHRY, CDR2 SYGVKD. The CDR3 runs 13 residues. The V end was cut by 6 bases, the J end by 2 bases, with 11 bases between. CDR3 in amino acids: CAISAGITYEQYF. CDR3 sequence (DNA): TGTGCCATCAGCGCAGGTATCACCTACGAGCAGTACTTC.

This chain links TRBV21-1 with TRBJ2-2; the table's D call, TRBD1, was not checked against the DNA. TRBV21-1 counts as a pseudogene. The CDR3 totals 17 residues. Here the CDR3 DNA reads TGTGCCAGCAGCACGAGGCCGGGACAGGGGCGAAGCGGGGAGCTGTTTTTT. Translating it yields CASSTRPGQGRSGELFF.

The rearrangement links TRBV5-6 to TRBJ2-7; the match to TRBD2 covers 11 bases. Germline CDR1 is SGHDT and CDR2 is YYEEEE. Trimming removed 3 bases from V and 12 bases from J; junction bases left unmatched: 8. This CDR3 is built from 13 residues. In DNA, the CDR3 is TGTGCCAGCAGCTCGGGACTAGCGGACAAGGTGTACTTC. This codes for CASSSGLADKVYF.

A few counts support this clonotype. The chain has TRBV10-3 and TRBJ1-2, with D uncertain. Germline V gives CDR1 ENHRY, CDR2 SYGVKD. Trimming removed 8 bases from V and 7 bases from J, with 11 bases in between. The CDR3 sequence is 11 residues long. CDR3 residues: CAIGQDFGYTF. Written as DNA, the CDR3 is TGTGCCATCGGGCAGGATTTTGGCTACACCTTC.

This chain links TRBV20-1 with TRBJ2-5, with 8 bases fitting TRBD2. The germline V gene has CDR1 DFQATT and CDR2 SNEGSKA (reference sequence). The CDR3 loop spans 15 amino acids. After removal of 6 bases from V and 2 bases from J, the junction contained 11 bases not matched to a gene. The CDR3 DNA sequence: TGCAGTGCGCTGCCTACTAGCGGAGTACAAGAGACCCAGTACTTC. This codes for CSALPTSGVQETQYF.

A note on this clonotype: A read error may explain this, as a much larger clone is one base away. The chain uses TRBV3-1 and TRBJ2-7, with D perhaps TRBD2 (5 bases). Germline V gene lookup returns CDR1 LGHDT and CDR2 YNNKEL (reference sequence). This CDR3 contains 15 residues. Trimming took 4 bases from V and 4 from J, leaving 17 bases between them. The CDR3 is CASSPMRDILYEQYF. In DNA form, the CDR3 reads TGTGCCAGCAGCCCAATGAGGGATATATTATACGAGCAGTACTTC.

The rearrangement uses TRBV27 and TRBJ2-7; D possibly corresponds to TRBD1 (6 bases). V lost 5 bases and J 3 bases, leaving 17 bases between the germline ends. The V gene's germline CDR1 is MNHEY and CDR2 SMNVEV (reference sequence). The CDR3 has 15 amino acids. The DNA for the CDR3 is TGTGCCAGCAGTGGACAGAGCGTAACTCTCTACGAGCAGTACTTC. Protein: CASSGQSVTLYEQYF.

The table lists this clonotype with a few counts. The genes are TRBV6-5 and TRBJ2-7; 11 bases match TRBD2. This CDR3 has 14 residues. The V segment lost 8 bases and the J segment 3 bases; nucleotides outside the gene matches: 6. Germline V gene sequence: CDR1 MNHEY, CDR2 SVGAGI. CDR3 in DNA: TGTGCCAGCGTTGGGACTAGCGGAGACTACGAGCAGTACTTC. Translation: CASVGTSGDYEQYF.

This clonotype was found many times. CDR3 DNA: TGTGCCAGCAGGGAGACAGGGTCTGGCGAGCAGTACTTC. This encodes CASRETGSGEQYF. The chain is built from TRBV3-1 and TRBJ2-7; 7 positions match TRBD1. V was clipped by 6 bases and J by 6 bases; unmatched bases: 8. The CDR3 covers 13 residues. The germline V gene has CDR1 LGHDT and CDR2 YNNKEL (reference sequence).

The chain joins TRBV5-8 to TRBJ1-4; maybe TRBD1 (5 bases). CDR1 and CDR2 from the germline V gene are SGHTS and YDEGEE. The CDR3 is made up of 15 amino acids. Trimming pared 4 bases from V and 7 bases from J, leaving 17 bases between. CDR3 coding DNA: TGTGCCAGCAGCCCCCAAGTGGGACGGGGTGAAAAACTGTTTTTT. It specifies CASSPQVGRGEKLFF.

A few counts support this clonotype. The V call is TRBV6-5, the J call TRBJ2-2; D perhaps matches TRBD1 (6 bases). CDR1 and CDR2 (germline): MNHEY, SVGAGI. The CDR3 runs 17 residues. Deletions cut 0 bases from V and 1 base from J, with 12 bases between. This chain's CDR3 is CASSYSFRTENTGELFF. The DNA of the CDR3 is TGTGCCAGCAGTTACTCGTTTCGGACAGAGAACACCGGGGAGCTGTTTTTT.

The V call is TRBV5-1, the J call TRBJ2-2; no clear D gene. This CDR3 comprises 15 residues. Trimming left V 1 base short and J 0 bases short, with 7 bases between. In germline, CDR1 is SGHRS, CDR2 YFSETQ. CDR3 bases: TGCGCCAGCAGCTTGTCGGCAGCGAACACCGGGGAGCTGTTTTTT. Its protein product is CASSLSAANTGELFF.

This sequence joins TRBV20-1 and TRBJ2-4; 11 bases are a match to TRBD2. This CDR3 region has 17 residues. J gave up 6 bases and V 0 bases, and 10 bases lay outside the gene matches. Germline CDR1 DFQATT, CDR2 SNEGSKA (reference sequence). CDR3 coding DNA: TGCAGTGCTAGAGAGATAGCGGGAGGGCCGTGGGGAAACATTCAGTACTTC. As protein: CSAREIAGGPWGNIQYF.

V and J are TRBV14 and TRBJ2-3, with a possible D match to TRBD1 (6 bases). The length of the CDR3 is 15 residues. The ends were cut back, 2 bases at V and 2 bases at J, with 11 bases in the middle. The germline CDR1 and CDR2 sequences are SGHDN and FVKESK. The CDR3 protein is CASSQRSGATDTQYF. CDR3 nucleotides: TGTGCCAGCAGCCAACGGTCAGGGGCCACAGATACGCAGTATTTT.

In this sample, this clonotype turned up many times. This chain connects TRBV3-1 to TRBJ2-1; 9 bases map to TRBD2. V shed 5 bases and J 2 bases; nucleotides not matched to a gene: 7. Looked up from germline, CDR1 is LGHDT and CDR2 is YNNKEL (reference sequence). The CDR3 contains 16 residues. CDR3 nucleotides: TGTGCCAGCAGCACAGCTGGCGGGAGGGCCTACAATGAGCAGTTCTTC. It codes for CASSTAGGRAYNEQFF.

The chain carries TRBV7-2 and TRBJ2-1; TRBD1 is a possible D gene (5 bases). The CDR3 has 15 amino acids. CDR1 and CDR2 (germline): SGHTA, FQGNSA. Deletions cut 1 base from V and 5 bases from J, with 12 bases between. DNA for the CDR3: TGTGCCAGCAGCTTAGTATCAGGGCGGAACAATGAGCAGTTCTTC. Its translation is CASSLVSGRNNEQFF.

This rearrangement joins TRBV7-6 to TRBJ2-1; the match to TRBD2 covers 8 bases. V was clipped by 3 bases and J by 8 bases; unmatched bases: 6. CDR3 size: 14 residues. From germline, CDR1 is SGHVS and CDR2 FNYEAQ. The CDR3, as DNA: TGTGCCAGCAGCTTCGCTAGCGGGTTTGATGAGCAGTTCTTC. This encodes CASSFASGFDEQFF.